The source of this TCR beta chain is a study of T cells in tuberculosis. Turning to the study itself: In South Africa, adults with active tuberculosis were compared with IGRA-negative and latently infected IGRA-positive adolescents. Regarding the study as a whole: Smaller distances to GMM-specific TCRs suggested their expansion in active tuberculosis. Smaller alpha distances in active tuberculosis partly reflected shorter CDR3-alpha lengths. A GMM-specific repertoire classifier reached roughly 86% accuracy, AUROC around 0.87.

The V end was cut by 0 bases, the J end by 4 bases, with 11 bases between. Germline lookup yields CDR1 SGDLS and CDR2 YYNGEE. This CDR3 region has 15 residues. About this clone itself: Antigen unknown.

Time point: new active TB diagnosis, blood taken before or within 7 days of starting treatment. The table came from immunoSEQ multiplex PCR; TCRdb's copy has only in-frame clones and leaves some out. Of some 40,000 clones in the sample, approximately 93% are singletons; the top ten hold around 4.7%. This specimen consisted of PBMCs, obtained at tuberculosis diagnosis. This chain links TRBV9 with TRBJ1-3, with D hard to call. This receptor was taken from an adult with tuberculosis. This CDR3 reads CASSVGQVGGNTIYF. CDR3 sequence (DNA): TGTGCCAGCAGCGTAGGGCAGGTCGGCGGAAACACCATATATTTT.